This T cell receptor (beta chain) was sequenced during a study of cytomegalovirus exposure and HLA in healthy donors. Study results and limitations: In vitro data verified a few CMV-associated chains as specific for CMV antigens. Later work found most CMV-associated TCR beta chains apparently HLA-restricted.

About this clone itself: Its antigen remains unknown.

The CDR3 spans 15 residues. CDR1 and CDR2 (germline): SNHLY, FYNNEI. Deletions cut 1 base from V and 5 bases from J, with 14 bases between. 13 Jbeta primers and 60 Vbeta primers were used for the PCR. In the source study's methods: Later reanalysis found around 84 million unique TCR beta chains, roughly 9.9 million of them shared. Sequencing used immunoSEQ multiplex PCR; TCRdb keeps in-frame clones, though not all of them. That table gives V, J and clone size, and the DNA gave D and trimming. The sample comprises 150,000 or so clones, about 77% of which are singletons, and approximately 1.3% rests with the top ten.

This receptor was obtained from a young man in good health and CMV-seronegative. What was sequenced was PBMCs. The chain is built from TRBV2 and TRBJ2-5; perhaps TRBD2 as D (6 bases). The chain's CDR3 is CASSEGSGGWETQYF. DNA of the CDR3: TGTGCCAGCAGTGAAGGGTCCGGGGGTTGGGAGACCCAGTACTTC.